This TCR beta chain is from a study of Ad26.COV2.S vaccination and SARS-CoV-2 variants (dated by TCRdb to the early 2020s). About the study as a whole: Vaccine-arm donors were drawn from COV1001, a multicentre, randomized, double-blind, placebo-controlled phase I-IIa trial of Ad26.COV2.S in healthy adults. Ad26.COV2.S was administered intramuscularly at a dose of 5x10^10 or 1x10^11 viral particles, either as one shot or as two shots given 56 days apart. The specificity and breadth of SARS-CoV-2-reactive T cell receptors after Ad26.COV2.S vaccination were assessed by TCRbeta repertoire sequencing. The TCR-sequenced set comprised approximately 32 samples: approximately 19 Ad26.COV2.S vaccine recipients, 5 placebo recipients and 8 SARS-CoV-2 convalescent individuals. Participants in the trial were split at random into five groups of five each, receiving low-dose or high-dose Ad26.COV2.S once or twice, or else placebo on both occasions. Investigators did not know the trial group allocation while performing experiments and assessing outcomes.

CDR3 length: 14 amino acids, cysteine to phenylalanine. Just CDR3 DNA is preserved here, 42 bases in frame from base 1. V drops 7 bases and J drops 1 base, leaving 13 bases in between. CDR1 and CDR2 were assigned from the germline V gene as SNHLY and FYNNEI. The immunoSEQ Assay was used to sequence TCRbeta CDR3 regions. After extraction, genomic DNA underwent amplification by bias-controlled multiplex PCR, followed by high-throughput sequencing. On the study's bioinformatics: To quantify the absolute abundance of every unique TCRbeta CDR3 region, sequences were collapsed and filtered. T cell fraction was estimated by normalization of TCRbeta template counts to usable DNA, with usable DNA being measured through amplification of reference genes present in all nucleated cells. Repertoire TCRs were annotated as SARS-CoV-2-specific by exact matching of V gene, CDR3 amino acid sequence and J gene to a known reactive TCR set. The reference SARS-CoV-2 TCR set was derived from MIRA and filtered for enrichment in COVID-19-positive ImmuneCODE repertoires, a step that removed public or cross-reactive TCRs. Using the MIRA antigens, annotated TCRs were further analysed by specific ORF or by position within an ORF. Breadth was defined as the number of annotated unique rearrangements divided by the total number of unique productive rearrangements, and depth was defined as the summed frequency of the annotated unique rearrangements. TCR breadth was compared between groups using two-sided Wilcoxon rank-sum tests. The clones in this table, taken by TCRdb from immuneACCESS, are in-frame only. Not every clone is retained; where verified, under half of the shortfall comes from an unresolved V gene, and the cause of the rest is unknown. V and J calls and clone size follow that table, whereas D and trimming were derived from the DNA. Within this sample are approximately 250,000 clones, with around 88% of them counted one time only. The ten largest clonotypes hold 2.5% to 3.5% of the sample.

The treatment or condition label, as the study defines it: roughly 19 received Ad26.COV2.S at low or high dose, single or two shots; about 5 received placebo; per-sample allocation not given. For vaccine and placebo recipients, repertoires were sequenced using samples collected on day 63 after the first injection. Cohort 1b enrolled 20 to 30 adults aged 18-55 years at a single site in Boston, USA, between 29 July and 7 August 2020. Ad26.COV2.S consisted of a replication-incompetent adenovirus type 26 vector by which a prefusion-stabilized SARS-CoV-2 spike protein from the original Wuhan strain was expressed. The study at large found these results: After vaccination, substantial breadth of spike-specific CD8+ and CD4+ T cell responses was reported. Higher spike-specific TCR breadth was observed in Ad26.COV2.S recipients than in placebo recipients (P = 0.0014). Vaccine and placebo recipients had similar non-spike TCR breadth, a finding consistent with the vaccine containing only spike. According to the authors, total T cell responses may have been underestimated by the TCR breadth and depth analyses. The study was not powered to compare responses between vaccine doses or regimens.

A remark on this clone: Its target antigen remains unknown. The input lacks base qualities; no much larger clone sits a single base away.

The sequence was collected from a person aged 18-60 years who received the Ad26.COV2.S COVID-19 vaccine or a placebo. The rearrangement combines TRBV2 with TRBJ2-5; the D gene may be TRBD1 or TRBD2, since each aligns over 5 bases. The source material was peripheral blood, sampled in a trial of Ad26.COV2.S vaccine versus placebo. CDR3 loop: CASTLGRLQETQYF. The sequenced DNA: TGTGCCAGCACCCTGGGACGGCTCCAAGAGACCCAGTACTTC.